A single sample is the source of the 8 T cell receptor beta chains below, sequenced in a study of neurological immune-mediated disorders. TCRdb itself ran the 5' RACE reads through MiXCR, one entry per CDR3 protein. The data hold tens of thousands of distinct CDR3 sequences, with roughly an eighth observed a single time. The sequencing sample was made of PBMCs. These receptors came from a man aged 60 to 69 in good health.

This clonotype has a count of ten or more. This rearrangement joins TRBV6-2 or TRBV6-3 to TRBJ2-7; D may be TRBD2 (5 bases). The CDR3 is 12 residues long. The germline V gene encodes CDR1 MNHEY and CDR2 SVGEGT. Trimming left V 8 bases short and J 3 bases short, with 11 bases between. Here the CDR3 reads CASCRTFYEQYF. The DNA for the CDR3 is TGTGCCAGCTGTCGGACTTTCTACGAGCAGTACTTC.

Ten or more counts support this clonotype. The V and J genes are TRBV6-6 and TRBJ2-7; D is perhaps TRBD1 or TRBD2 (5 bases each). The length of the CDR3 is 15 residues. V lost 5 bases and J 2 bases, leaving 16 bases between the germline ends. The germline gives CDR1 MNHNY, CDR2 SVGAGI (reference sequence). CDR3 sequence: CASSRGGSEPYEQYF. Here the CDR3 DNA reads TGTGCCAGCAGTCGGGGCGGCTCAGAGCCCTACGAGCAGTACTTC.

The sample holds many counts of this clonotype. The rearrangement uses TRBV5-1 and TRBJ1-2; D ambiguous. Germline lookup yields CDR1 SGHRS and CDR2 YFSETQ. CDR3 length: 13 amino acids. The ends were cut back, 0 bases at V and 5 bases at J, with 8 bases in the middle. Here the CDR3 reads CASSLAEVYGYTF. In DNA, the CDR3 is TGCGCCAGCAGCTTGGCGGAGGTTTATGGCTACACCTTC. Using reference TRBV5-1 and TRBJ1-2 for the parts outside the CDR3, the full variable domain is KAGVTQTPRYLIKTRGQQVTLSCSPISGHRSVSWYQQTPGQGLQFLFEYFSETQRNKGNFPGRFSGRQFSNSRSEMNVSTLELGDSALYLCASSLAEVYGYTFGSGTRLTVV.

In its sample, this clonotype was seen many times. The rearrangement joins TRBV20-1 to TRBJ1-1; no definite D call. The CDR3 is 14 residues long. Germline values: CDR1 DFQATT, CDR2 SNEGSKA (reference sequence). Trimming removed 3 bases at V and 1 base at J, with 12 bases between. CDR3 in DNA: TGCAGTGCTAGGAGCCCGCAGCGGAACACTGAAGCTTTCTTT. Residues: CSARSPQRNTEAFF.

This clonotype was detected many times. The gene calls are TRBV6-6 and TRBJ2-3; TRBD1 matches at 8 bases. The CDR3 covers 14 residues. Losses at the gene ends were 7 bases for V and 1 base for J; bases not matched to a gene: 4. CDR1 and CDR2 (germline): MNHNY, SVGAGI (reference sequence). The CDR3 sequence is CASTATGGTDTQYF. CDR3 sequence (DNA): TGTGCCAGCACCGCGACAGGGGGCACAGATACGCAGTATTTT.

Comments on this clonotype: Possible read error: a much larger clone is one base away. J is TRBJ1-1 and V is TRBV29-1, with 7 bases matching TRBD1. This CDR3 is built from 13 residues. Trimming removed 6 bases from V and 5 bases from J; junction bases left unmatched: 9. The germline CDR1 and CDR2 sequences are SQVTM and ANQGSEA. The CDR3 protein is CSVLVQGKTEAFF. In DNA, the CDR3 is TGCAGCGTCTTGGTACAGGGGAAGACTGAAGCTTTCTTT. Using reference TRBV29-1 and TRBJ1-1 for the parts outside the CDR3, the full variable domain is SAVISQKPSRDICQRGTSLTIQCQVDSQVTMMFWYRQQPGQSLTLIATANQGSEATYESGFVIDKFPISRPNLTFSTLTVSNMSPEDSSIYLCSVLVQGKTEAFFGQGTRLTVV.

At least ten counts were recorded for this clonotype. The V call is TRBV5-6, the J call TRBJ2-7; D may correspond to TRBD1 or TRBD2 (6 bases each). There are 15 residues in the CDR3. CDR1 SGHDT and CDR2 YYEEEE come from the germline V gene. The germline V and J ends were trimmed by 4 bases and 0 bases, with 14 bases remaining between them. The CDR3 protein is CASSQRGARSYEQYF. DNA for the CDR3: TGTGCCAGCAGCCAGAGGGGGGCCCGCTCCTACGAGCAGTACTTC.

This clonotype was observed at least ten times. The chain couples TRBV20-1 to TRBJ2-7; D not certain. Germline CDR1 DFQATT, CDR2 SNEGSKA (reference sequence). The V gene lost 8 bases and the J gene lost 3 bases, with 17 bases spanning the gap. The CDR3 sequence is 13 residues long. Written as DNA, the CDR3 is TGCAGTTCCACGCACCAGGAAAACTACGAGCAGTACTTC. Translation: CSSTHQENYEQYF.